The source of this TCR beta chain is a study of cytomegalovirus exposure and HLA in healthy donors listed by TCRdb under 2017. At the level of the whole study: In an earlier analysis of 587 of the donors, under 300 Gb of sequence data and approximately 100 million unique TCR beta sequences from about 179 million T cells were reported. An early release that covered 500 to 800 HLA-typed donors contained around 300 gigabases of sequencing data and approximately 85 million unique TCR sequences. Among the roughly 370 genotyped donors, approximately 77% belonged to the genetic ancestry cluster associated with self-reported Caucasian donors. The study aimed to test whether cataloging public T cell receptors could reveal signatures of past pathogen exposure. Using immunosequencing, the study profiled T cell repertoires from around 670 subjects and related those repertoires to cytomegalovirus serostatus. Besides the first cohort of more than 650 subjects, a separate validation cohort made up of 120 different subjects was used. To predict cytomegalovirus infection status, the study brought together high-throughput TCR immunosequencing, statistical association of individual TCRs with disease status, and machine learning. To study patterns of TCR occurrence, a later analysis re-analyzed previously published TCR beta repertoires from hundreds of donors and added high-resolution HLA genotyping. Rather than drawing on any new phenotypic data, the later analysis identified candidate immune exposures from TCR beta sequences and the way those sequences occurred across donors. In an earlier analysis of 550 to 700 of the donors, high-throughput TCR beta sequencing was used to judge whether each TCR beta V gene segment behaved as functional or pseudogenic. Donor age, sex, ethnicity and CMV serostatus were compiled alongside the repertoire data. A later genetic analysis used genome-wide SNP genotypes for about 60% of the roughly 700 donors, treating that subset as a discovery cohort. Every repertoire in the discovery cohort had been generated on one and the same sequencing platform. Both class I and class II loci were covered by HLA typing, at four-digit resolution. Typing coverage differed by locus: A, B, C, DRB1 and DQB1 were typed in roughly 620-630 donors, DQA1 in about 500, DPA1 in some 570, and DPB1 in 400 to 480. Four or five DR-DQ haplotypes were treated as single units for association and clustering because of strong linkage in the cohort. On average, around 240,000 unique TCR beta nucleotide sequences were sequenced per donor among a few hundred genotyped donors of the cohort, with roughly 18% of those sequences being non-productive. The paper as a whole reports these results and caveats: In a later analysis, several top co-occurrence clusters were reported to appear linked to parvovirus B19, influenza, CMV and Epstein-Barr virus. A later genetic analysis associated a missense DCLRE1C variant with V-gene and J-gene trimming of TCR beta chains, and an independent cohort replicated the association. Some IMGT-functional V segments, including TRBV6-2 and TRBV6-3, could not be told apart with the 87-base-pair reads, so those segments were excluded. The study listed 150 to 200 TCR beta chains as associated with cytomegalovirus. Linkage disequilibrium might explain the correlated functional status among segregating V segments, but an unknown experimental factor could not be ruled out. In a later genetic analysis, fewer N-insertions in productive TCRs were reported among donors in an Asian-associated ancestry cluster than the roughly 700-donor mean. Immune exposure information for the cohort was limited to CMV serostatus. When HLA alleles, especially DR and DQ, strongly co-occurred, attributing TCR associations to individual alleles was difficult. Specific HLA alleles were associated with about 17,000 TCR beta sequences at a false discovery rate of 0.05 in a later analysis. According to a later analysis, TCR association rates differed among HLA loci, with DRB1 alleles showing the most associated TCRs and HLA-C alleles showing the fewest. In vitro tests confirmed that a few of the cytomegalovirus-associated TCR beta chains recognize cytomegalovirus antigens. According to a later analysis, most CMV-associated TCR beta chains appeared to be HLA-restricted, and the HLA associations seemed to be driven largely by CMV exposure. The authors suggested that the approach could potentially be generalized to other disease states and immunological phenotypes. About 17 rarely observed V segments, including chromosome 9 orphons, were excluded from the earlier analysis of just under 600 of the donors because counts were too low. A cluster of highly shared sequence variants was judged likely to represent a technical artifact of the sequencing pipeline. In a later analysis, HLA-associated TCR beta chains showed more clonal expansion and lower generation probabilities than non-associated chains that were equally common. Because HLA typing was unavailable for some donors at each locus, only the typed subset was used in association tests. An earlier analysis of several hundred of the donors showed that most TCR beta V segments appeared in productive rearrangements either about 90% or about 30% of the time, which broadly matched IMGT annotations. While some public TCRs were present in many individuals, most TCR sequences turned up only very rarely across donors. The cohort was sequenced for TCR beta chains only, and without alpha or paired-chain data the features that could be detected were limited. A further reported finding was that TCR beta sequences accurately predicted the HLA-A and HLA-B alleles for most subjects in the first cohort. In both the original and validation cohorts, the classifier was reported to diagnose cytomegalovirus status with high specificity and sensitivity. The presence/absence analyses assumed that sequencing depth was roughly uniform across donors, and that assumption may not be true.

The cohort consisted of approximately 690 healthy bone marrow donors. All cohort members were sampled while nominally healthy, although unrecorded immune exposures were likely present. The donor was CMV seronegative and was included in the group of several hundred seronegative cohort members. A peripheral blood sample was collected from each donor, and TCR beta sequencing was performed on peripheral blood mononuclear cells. Genomic DNA was extracted from the blood cell samples with the Qiagen DNeasy Blood Extraction Kit. Receptor libraries were prepared by the immunoSEQ multiplex PCR assay. A mixture of 60 forward primers for TCR Vbeta segments and 13 reverse primers for TCR Jbeta segments was used in the multiplex PCR. The CDR3 region of rearranged TCR beta genes was amplified from genomic DNA by a multiplex PCR assay. The Illumina HiSeq System was used to sequence the amplified TCR beta libraries as 87-base-pair reads. In the authors' own workflow: A later analysis tallied some 79 million unique TCR beta chains across the 660 or so repertoires, and approximately 9.9 million of those chains were shared by two or more donors. Raw reads were error-corrected and collapsed into unique sequences by a nearest-neighbor algorithm in which closely related sequences were merged to remove PCR and sequencing errors. Alignment of CDR3 sequences to IMGT reference sequences was used to assign V, D and J gene segments. Each retained sequence needed at least a six-nucleotide match to both a V gene segment and a J gene segment. A rearrangement counted as productive if the CDR3 had no stop codons and remained in frame with V and J, and every other rearrangement counted as non-productive. CDR3 was defined by IMGT convention, running from the second conserved V-encoded cysteine to the conserved J-encoded phenylalanine. In an earlier analysis of around 600 of the donors, sequences lacking an unambiguous match to a single V gene segment were excluded. An earlier analysis of around 600 of the donors classified V segments as functional when productive rearrangements were above 56.7% and as segregating when the standard deviation between donors was above 5%. To diagnose cytomegalovirus status from the catalog of TCR beta chain sequences, a statistical classification framework was built. V and J gene assignment, in a later analysis, came from comparing TCR nucleotide sequences with IMGT/GENE-DB human TR gene sequences. In a later analysis, CDR3 sequences and most-parsimonious VDJ recombination scenarios were assigned using the TCRdist pipeline. A later analysis defined each TCR beta chain by its CDR3 amino acid sequence plus V-gene family, and excluded reads lacking a unique V-gene family. To address suspected cross-contamination and a sequencing artifact, a later analysis removed several hundred highly shared, low-generation-probability nucleotide sequences. A later analysis calculated a clonal expansion index for each public chain from normalized within-repertoire ranks of inferred template counts. In a later analysis, generation probabilities were computed with a VDJ recombination model fitted to out-of-frame rearrangements, and the resulting probabilities were checked against IGoR. In a later analysis, TCR-TCR, TCR-HLA and TCR-CMV co-occurrence was scored with hypergeometric tests, and a repertoire-size bias correction was applied to TCR pairs. False discovery rates were estimated in a later analysis by permuting HLA or CMV assignments 20 times. In a later analysis, co-occurring TCRs were grouped using DBSCAN, and TCRdist sequence similarity was added for clustering within HLA-allele-positive subsets. Repertoires with fewer than 30,000 or more than 120,000 public chains were left out of co-occurrence clustering, as were a handful of repertoires with anomalous nucleotide sharing. In its TCRdb copy, this immuneACCESS table keeps in-frame sequences only and misses some clones. Where compared with another copy, unresolved V genes explain less than half of these, and the others have no known cause. V and J calls and clone size are copied from that table; D and trimming were computed from the DNA. Across this sample there are 160,000 or so clones, with around 81% seen only once. The ten largest clones take up around 5.7% of the sample.

CDR1 MNHNY and CDR2 SVGAGI were looked up in the germline V gene (reference sequence). The CDR3 holds 14 amino acids from the cysteine to the phenylalanine. The DNA shown is the 42-base CDR3, in frame from base 1. After removal of 7 bases from V and 2 bases from J, the junction retains 5 bases not matched to a gene. Points on this clone: Its recognized antigen is unknown. Base qualities are not provided; no much larger clone lies one nucleotide away.

Material for sequencing was PBMCs. The source of this sequence is a man aged 40-55 years in good health and CMV-seronegative. The rearrangement combines TRBV6-6 with TRBJ1-5; TRBD1 agrees with 7 junctional bases. The nucleotide sequence reads TGTGCCAGCATAGGGGGCCAGGGCAATCAGCCCCAGCATTTT. Translated, it gives CASIGGQGNQPQHF.